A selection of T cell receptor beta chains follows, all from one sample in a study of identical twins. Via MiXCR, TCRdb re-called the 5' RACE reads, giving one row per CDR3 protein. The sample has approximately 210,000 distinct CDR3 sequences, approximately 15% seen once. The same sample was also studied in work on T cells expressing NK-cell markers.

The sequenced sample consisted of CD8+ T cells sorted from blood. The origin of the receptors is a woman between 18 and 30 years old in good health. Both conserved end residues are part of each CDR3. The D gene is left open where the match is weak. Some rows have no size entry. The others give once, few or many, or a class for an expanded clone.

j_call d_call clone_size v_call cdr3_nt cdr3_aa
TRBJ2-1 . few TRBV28 TGTGCTAGCAGTCCGCCGACTAGCTACAATGAGCAGTTCTTC CASSPPTSYNEQFF
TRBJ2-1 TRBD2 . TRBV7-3 TGTGCCAGCAGGGCCCAAGGAGCGGGGGGGAATGAGCAGTTCTTC CASRAQGAGGNEQFF
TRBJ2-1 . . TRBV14 TGTGCCAGCAGCCACCAGCCTTGGCCGGGGAGCTCCTACAATGAGCAGTTCTTC CASSHQPWPGSSYNEQFF
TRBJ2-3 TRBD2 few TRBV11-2 TGTGCCAGCAGCTTAAGGACTAGCGGGAGGGAGTGGGGCACAGATACGCAGTATTTT CASSLRTSGREWGTDTQYF
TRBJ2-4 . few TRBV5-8 TGTGCCAGCAGCTTGGGGGGGCGGGACATTCAGTACTTC CASSLGGRDIQYF
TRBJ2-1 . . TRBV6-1 TGTGCCAGCAGTGAAGTAGCGGCGAGCTCCTACAATGAGCAGTTCTTC CASSEVAASSYNEQFF
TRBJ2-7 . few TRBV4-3 TGCGCCAGCAGCGCGCCTGAGTCGGATGAGCAGTACTTC CASSAPESDEQYF
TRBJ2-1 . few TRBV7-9 TGTGCCAGCAGCTTAGGTTGGCAGGAGCAGTTCTTC CASSLGWQEQFF
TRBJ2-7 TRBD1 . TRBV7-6 TGTGCCAGCAGCGGACCGACAGGGTCCATGATCCCCTACGAGCAGTACTTC CASSGPTGSMIPYEQYF
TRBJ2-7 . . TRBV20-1 TGCAGTGCAAGGGATTCTAGCCTCCGCTACGAGCAGTACTTC CSARDSSLRYEQYF
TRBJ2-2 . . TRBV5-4 TGTGCCAGCAGCTTTGGGGGGCCCGGGGAGCTGTTTTTT CASSFGGPGELFF
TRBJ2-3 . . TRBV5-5 TGTGCCAGCAGACCGGTGGGGGGGCTGGAAGATACGCAGTATTTT CASRPVGGLEDTQYF
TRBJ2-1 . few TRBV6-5 TGTGCCAGCAGTTACTCTTGGGGCAATGAGCAGTTCTTC CASSYSWGNEQFF
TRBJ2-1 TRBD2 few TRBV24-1 TGTGCCACCAGTGAGTCACTAGCGGGAGAGCAGTTCTTC CATSESLAGEQFF
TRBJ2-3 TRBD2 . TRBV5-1 TGCGCCAGCAGCTCTCAACTAGCGGTGTTCACAGATACGCAGTATTTT CASSSQLAVFTDTQYF
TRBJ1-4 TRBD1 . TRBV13 TGTGCCAGCAGCTTAAAGACAGGGGGCTCTAATGAAAAACTGTTTTTT CASSLKTGGSNEKLFF
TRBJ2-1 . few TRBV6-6 TGTGCCAGCAGTGGAACACACAATGAGCAGTTCTTC CASSGTHNEQFF
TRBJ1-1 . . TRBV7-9 TGTGCCAGCAGCTTAGTTTTCCCAGAGAACACTGAAGCTTTCTTT CASSLVFPENTEAFF
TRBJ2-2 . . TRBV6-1 TGTGCCAGCAGTGGATCTACAGGGTTCGTCACCGGGGAGCTGTTTTTT CASSGSTGFVTGELFF
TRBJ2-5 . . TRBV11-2 TGTGCCAGCAGCTTCGACGGGACCCAGTACTTC CASSFDGTQYF
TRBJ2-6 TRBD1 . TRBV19 TGTGCCAGTAGTAGGGACAGGGTCACCGGTGGGGCCAACGTCCTGACTTTC CASSRDRVTGGANVLTF